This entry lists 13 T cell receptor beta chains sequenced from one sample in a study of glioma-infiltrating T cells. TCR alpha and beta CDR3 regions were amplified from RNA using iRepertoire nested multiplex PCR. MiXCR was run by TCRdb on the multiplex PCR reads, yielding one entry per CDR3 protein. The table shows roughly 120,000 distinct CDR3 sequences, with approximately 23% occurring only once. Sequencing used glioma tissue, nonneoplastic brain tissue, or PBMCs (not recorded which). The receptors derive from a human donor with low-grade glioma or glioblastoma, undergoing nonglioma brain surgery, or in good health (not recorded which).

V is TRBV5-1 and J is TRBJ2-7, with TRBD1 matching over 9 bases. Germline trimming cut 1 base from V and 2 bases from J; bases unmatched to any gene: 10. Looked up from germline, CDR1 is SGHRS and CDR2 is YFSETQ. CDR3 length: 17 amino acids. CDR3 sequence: CASSLIGTGIGTYEQYF. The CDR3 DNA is TGCGCCAGCAGCTTGATCGGGACAGGGATCGGGACCTACGAGCAGTACTTC.

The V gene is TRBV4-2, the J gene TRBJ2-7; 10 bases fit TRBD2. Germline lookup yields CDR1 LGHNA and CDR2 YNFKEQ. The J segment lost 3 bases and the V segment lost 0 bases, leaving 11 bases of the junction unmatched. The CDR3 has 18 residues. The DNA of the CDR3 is TGTGCCAGCAGCCAAGAAGCTTTCCCGGGACTAGCGATCTACGAGCAGTACTTC. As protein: CASSQEAFPGLAIYEQYF.

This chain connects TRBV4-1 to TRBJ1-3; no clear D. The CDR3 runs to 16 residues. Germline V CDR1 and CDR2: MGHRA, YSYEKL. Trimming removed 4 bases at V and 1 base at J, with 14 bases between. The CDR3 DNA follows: TGCGCCAGCAGCCGACTGATACAGTCATCTGGAAACACCATATATTTT. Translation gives CASSRLIQSSGNTIYF.

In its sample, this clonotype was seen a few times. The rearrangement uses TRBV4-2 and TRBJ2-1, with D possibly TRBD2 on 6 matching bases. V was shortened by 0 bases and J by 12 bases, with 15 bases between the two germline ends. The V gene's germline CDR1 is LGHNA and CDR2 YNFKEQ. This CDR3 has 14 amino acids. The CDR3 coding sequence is TGTGCCAGCAGCCAAGATGAACTAGCTATTAGGCAGTTCTTC. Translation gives CASSQDELAIRQFF.

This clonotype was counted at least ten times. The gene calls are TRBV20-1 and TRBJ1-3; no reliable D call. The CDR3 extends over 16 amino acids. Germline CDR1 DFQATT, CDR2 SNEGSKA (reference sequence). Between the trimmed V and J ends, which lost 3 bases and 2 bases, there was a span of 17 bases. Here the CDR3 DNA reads TGCAGTGCTAGTGGAAACCTATGGGGAGCTGGAAACACCATATATTTT. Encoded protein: CSASGNLWGAGNTIYF.

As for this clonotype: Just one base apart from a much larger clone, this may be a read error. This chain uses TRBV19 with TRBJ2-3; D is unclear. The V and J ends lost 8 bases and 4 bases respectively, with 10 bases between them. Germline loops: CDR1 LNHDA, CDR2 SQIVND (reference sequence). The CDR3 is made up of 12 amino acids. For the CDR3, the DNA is TGTGCCAGTGGTCCCTCCGCAGATACGCAGTATTTT. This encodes CASGPSADTQYF.

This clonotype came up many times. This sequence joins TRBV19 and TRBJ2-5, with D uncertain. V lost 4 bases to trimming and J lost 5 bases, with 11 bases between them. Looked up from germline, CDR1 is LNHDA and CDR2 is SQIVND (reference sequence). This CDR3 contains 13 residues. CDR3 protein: CASSTYSVETQYF. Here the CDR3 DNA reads TGTGCCAGTAGTACCTACTCCGTGGAGACCCAGTACTTC. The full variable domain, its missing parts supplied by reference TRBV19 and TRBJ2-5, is DGGITQSPKYLFRKEGQNVTLSCEQNLNHDAMYWYRQDPGQGLRLIYYSQIVNDFQKGDIAEGYSVSREKKESFPLTVTSAQKNPTAFYLCASSTYSVETQYFGPGTRLLVL.

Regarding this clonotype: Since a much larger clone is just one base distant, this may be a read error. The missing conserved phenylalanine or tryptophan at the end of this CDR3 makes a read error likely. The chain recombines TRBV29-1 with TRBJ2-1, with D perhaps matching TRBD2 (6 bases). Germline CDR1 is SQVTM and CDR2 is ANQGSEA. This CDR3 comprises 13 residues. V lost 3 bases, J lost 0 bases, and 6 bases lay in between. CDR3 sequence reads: CSVEDYSYNEQFL. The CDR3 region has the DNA TGCAGCGTTGAGGACTACTCCTACAATGAGCAGTTCTTA.

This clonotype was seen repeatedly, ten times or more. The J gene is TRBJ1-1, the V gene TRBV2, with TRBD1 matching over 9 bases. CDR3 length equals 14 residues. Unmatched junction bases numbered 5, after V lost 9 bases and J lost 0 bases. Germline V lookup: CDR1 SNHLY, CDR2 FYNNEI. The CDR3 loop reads CARQRTGVNTEAFF. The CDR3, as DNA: TGTGCCAGACAAAGGACAGGGGTGAACACTGAAGCTTTCTTT.

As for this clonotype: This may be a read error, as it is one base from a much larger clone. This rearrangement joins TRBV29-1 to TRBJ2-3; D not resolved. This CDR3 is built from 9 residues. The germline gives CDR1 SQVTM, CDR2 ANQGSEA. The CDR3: CSVGDTKYF. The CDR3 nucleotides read TGCAGCGTTGGAGATACGAAGTATTTT.

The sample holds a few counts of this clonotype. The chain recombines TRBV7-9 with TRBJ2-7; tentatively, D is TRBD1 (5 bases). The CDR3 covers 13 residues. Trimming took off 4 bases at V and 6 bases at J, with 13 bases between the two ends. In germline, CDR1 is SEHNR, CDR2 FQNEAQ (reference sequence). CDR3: CASSSHRYSEQYF. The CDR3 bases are TGTGCCAGCAGCTCTCACAGGTACTCCGAGCAGTACTTC. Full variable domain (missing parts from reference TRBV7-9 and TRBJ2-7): DTGVSQNPRHKITKRGQNVTFRCDPISEHNRLYWYRQTLGQGPEFLTYFQNEAQLEKSRLLSDRFSAERPKGSFSTLEIQRTEQGDSAMYLCASSSHRYSEQYFGPGTRLTVT.

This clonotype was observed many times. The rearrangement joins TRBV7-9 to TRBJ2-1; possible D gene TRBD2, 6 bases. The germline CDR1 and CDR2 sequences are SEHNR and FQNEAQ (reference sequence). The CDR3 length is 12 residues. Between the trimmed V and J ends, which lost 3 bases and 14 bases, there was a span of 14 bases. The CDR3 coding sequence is TGTGCCAGCAGCTTCCCCGGAGGGAGAGAGTTCTTC. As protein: CASSFPGGREFF.

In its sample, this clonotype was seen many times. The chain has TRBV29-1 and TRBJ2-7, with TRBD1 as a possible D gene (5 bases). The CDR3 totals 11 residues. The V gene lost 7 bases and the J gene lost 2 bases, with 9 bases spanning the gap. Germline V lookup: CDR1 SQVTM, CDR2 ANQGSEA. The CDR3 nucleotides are TGCAGCGCCAGGGTAGCCTACGAGCAGTACTTC. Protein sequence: CSARVAYEQYF.